One T cell receptor beta chain is described in this entry. It lacks a known antigen. No base quality values were provided; no much bigger clone lies one nucleotide off. The sample is drawn from a study of T cell changes during pregnancy in multiple sclerosis (dated by TCRdb to 2018 to 2020). In the study overall: Changes in the T cell repertoire over the course of pregnancy were examined in this study in women with multiple sclerosis.

The germline V gene provides CDR1 MNHNS and CDR2 SASEGT. Including the terminal cysteine and phenylalanine, the CDR3 comprises 17 residues. Of all the DNA, just the CDR3 is kept, 51 bases in frame from base 1. At the junction V is shortened by 1 base and J by 0 bases; bases outside the gene matches: 2. Library creation used the immunoSEQ multiplex PCR assay. TCRdb took over this immuneACCESS table, retaining in-frame rearrangements with V and J assigned. Such tables are incomplete; in checked studies, under half of the missing clones stem from an unresolved V gene, and the remainder is unexplained. Present in this sample are around 80,000 clones, roughly nine tenths of which were seen just once. The ten top clones hold roughly 2.5% of the sample.

This clonotype originated in a female donor with multiple sclerosis, enrolled in a pregnancy study. Material: peripheral blood, obtained before pregnancy. The receptor chain draws on TRBV6-1 and TRBJ2-7, with 14 bases in between that match TRBD2. The CDR3 sequence is CASSEGLAGGPSYEQYF. The DNA sequence reads TGTGCCAGCAGTGAAGGACTAGCGGGAGGGCCCTCCTACGAGCAGTACTTC.